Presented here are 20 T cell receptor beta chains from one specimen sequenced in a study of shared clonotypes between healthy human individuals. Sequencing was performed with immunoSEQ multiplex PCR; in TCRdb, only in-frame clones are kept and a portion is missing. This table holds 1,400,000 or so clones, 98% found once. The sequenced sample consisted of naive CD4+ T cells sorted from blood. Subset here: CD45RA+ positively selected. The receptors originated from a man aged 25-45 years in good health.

The CDR3 coding sequence is TGTGCCAGCAGTTCCGGGACAGTCTTATACAATGAGCAGTTCTTC. Residues: CASSSGTVLYNEQFF. The rearrangement links TRBV28 to TRBJ2-1; 7 nucleotides align to TRBD1. V shed 4 bases and J 4 bases; nucleotides not matched to a gene: 7. Germline V CDR1 and CDR2: MDHEN, SYDVKM. The CDR3 runs to 15 residues.

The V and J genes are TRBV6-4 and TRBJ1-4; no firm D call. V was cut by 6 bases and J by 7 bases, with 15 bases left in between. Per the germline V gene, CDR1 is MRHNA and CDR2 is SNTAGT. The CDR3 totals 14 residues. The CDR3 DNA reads TGTGCCAGCAGCACCGGGGTTTCGGGTGAAAAACTGTTTTTT. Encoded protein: CASSTGVSGEKLFF.

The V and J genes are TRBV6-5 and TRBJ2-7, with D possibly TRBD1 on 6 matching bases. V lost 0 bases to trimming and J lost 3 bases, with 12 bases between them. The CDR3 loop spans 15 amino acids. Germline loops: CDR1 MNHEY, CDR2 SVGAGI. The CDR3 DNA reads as TGTGCCAGCAGTTACTCGTTTGGACAGTACTACGAGCAGTACTTC. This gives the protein CASSYSFGQYYEQYF.

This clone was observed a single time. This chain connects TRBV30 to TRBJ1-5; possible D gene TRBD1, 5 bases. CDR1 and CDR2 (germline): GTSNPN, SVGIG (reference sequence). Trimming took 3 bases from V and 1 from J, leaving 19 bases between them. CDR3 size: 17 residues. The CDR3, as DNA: TGTGCCTGGAGCTGGAAACGGGAGGGGAACAGCAATCAGCCCCAGCATTTT. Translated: CAWSWKREGNSNQPQHF.

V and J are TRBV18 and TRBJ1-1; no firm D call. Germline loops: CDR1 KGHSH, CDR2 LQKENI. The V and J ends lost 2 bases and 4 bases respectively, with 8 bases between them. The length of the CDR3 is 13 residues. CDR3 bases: TGTGCCAGCTCACCAAGGGAGGGCACTGAAGCTTTCTTT. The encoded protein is CASSPREGTEAFF. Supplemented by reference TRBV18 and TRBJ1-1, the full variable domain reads NAGVMQNPRHLVRRRGQEARLRCSPMKGHSHVYWYRQLPEEGLKFMVYLQKENIIDESGMPKERFSAEFPKEGPSILRIQQVVRGDSAAYFCASSPREGTEAFFGQGTRLTVV.

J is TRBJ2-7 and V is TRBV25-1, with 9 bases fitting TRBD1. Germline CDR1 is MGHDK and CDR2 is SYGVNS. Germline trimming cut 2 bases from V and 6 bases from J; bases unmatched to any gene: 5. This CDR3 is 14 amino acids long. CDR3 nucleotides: TGTGCCAGCAGTGAAATGGGACAGGGTGGCGAGCAGTACTTC. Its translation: CASSEMGQGGEQYF.

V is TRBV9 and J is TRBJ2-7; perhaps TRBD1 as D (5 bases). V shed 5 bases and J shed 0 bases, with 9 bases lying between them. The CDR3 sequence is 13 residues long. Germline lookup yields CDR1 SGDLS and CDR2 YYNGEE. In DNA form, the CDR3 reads TGTGCCAGCAGTCGACAGAACTCCTACGAGCAGTACTTC. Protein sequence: CASSRQNSYEQYF.

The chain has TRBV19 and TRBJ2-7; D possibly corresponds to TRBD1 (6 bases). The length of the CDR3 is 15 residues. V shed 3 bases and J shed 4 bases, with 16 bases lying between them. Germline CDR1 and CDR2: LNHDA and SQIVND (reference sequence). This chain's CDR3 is CASSILPGHGYEQYF. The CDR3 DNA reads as TGTGCCAGTAGTATCCTACCGGGACACGGATACGAGCAGTACTTC.

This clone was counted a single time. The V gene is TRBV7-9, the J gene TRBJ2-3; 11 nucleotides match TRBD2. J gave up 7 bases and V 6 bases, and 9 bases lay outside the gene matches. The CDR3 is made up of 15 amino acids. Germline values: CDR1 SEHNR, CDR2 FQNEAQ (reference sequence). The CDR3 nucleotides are TGTGCCAGCAGAACCGGGACTAGCGGTTACAATACGCAGTATTTT. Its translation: CASRTGTSGYNTQYF. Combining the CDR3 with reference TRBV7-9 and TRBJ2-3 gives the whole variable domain DTGVSQNPRHKITKRGQNVTFRCDPISEHNRLYWYRQTLGQGPEFLTYFQNEAQLEKSRLLSDRFSAERPKGSFSTLEIQRTEQGDSAMYLCASRTGTSGYNTQYFGPGTRLTVL.

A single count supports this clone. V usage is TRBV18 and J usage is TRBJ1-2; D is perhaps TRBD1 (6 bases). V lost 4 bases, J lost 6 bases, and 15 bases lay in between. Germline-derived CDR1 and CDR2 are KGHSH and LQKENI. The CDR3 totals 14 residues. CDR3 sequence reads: CASSRGGSDNGYTF. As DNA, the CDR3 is TGTGCCAGCTCACGGGGGGGCTCCGATAATGGCTACACCTTC.

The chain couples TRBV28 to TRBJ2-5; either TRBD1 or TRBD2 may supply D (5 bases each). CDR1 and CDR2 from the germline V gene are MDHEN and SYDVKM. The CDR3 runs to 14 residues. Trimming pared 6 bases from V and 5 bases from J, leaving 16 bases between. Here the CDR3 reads CASRSTRGVETQYF. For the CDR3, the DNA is TGTGCCAGCAGGTCAACCAGAGGGGTGGAGACCCAGTACTTC.

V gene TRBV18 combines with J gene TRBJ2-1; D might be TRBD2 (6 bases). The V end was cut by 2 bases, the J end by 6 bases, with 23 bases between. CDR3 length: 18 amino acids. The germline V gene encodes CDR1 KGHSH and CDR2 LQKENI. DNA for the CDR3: TGTGCCAGCTCACCATCGTTCAACTGGGACTCCTTTCTCAATGAGCAGTTCTTC. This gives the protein CASSPSFNWDSFLNEQFF.

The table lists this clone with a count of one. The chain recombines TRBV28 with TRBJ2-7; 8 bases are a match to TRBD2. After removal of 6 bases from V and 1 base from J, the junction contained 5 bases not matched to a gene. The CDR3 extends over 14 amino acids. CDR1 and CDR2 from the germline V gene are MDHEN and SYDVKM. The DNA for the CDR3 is TGTGCCAGCAGACTAGCGGAGGTTTCCTACGAGCAGTACTTC. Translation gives CASRLAEVSYEQYF.

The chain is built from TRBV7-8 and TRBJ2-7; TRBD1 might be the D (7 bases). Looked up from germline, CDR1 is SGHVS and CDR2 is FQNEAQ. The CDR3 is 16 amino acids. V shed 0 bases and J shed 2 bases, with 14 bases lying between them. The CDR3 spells CASSLAEGTEAYEQYF. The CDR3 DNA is TGTGCCAGCAGCTTAGCGGAGGGGACAGAAGCCTACGAGCAGTACTTC. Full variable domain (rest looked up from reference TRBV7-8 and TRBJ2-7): GAGVSQSPRYKVAKRGQDVALRCDPISGHVSLFWYQQALGQGPEFLTYFQNEAQLDKSGLPSDRFFAERPEGSVSTLKIQRTQQEDSAVYLCASSLAEGTEAYEQYFGPGTRLTVT.

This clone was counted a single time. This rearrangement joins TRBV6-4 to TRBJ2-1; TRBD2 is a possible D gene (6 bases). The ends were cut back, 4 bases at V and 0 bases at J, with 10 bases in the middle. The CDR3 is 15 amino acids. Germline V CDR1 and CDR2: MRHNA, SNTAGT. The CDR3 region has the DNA TGTGCCAGCAGTGCCCTAGCGAACTCCTACAATGAGCAGTTCTTC. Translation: CASSALANSYNEQFF.

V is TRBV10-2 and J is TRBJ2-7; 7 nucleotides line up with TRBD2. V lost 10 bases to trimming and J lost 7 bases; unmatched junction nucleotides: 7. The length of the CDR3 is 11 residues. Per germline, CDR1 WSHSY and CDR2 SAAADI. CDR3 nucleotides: TGCGCCACCGGGGGGTCCTTGGAGCAGTACTTC. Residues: CATGGSLEQYF.

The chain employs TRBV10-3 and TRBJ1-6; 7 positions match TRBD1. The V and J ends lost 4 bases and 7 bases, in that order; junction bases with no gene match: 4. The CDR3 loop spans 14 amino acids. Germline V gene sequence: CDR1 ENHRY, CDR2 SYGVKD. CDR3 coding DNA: TGTGCCATCAGTGCCCGGGACAGCAATTCACCCCTCCACTTT. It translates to CAISARDSNSPLHF.

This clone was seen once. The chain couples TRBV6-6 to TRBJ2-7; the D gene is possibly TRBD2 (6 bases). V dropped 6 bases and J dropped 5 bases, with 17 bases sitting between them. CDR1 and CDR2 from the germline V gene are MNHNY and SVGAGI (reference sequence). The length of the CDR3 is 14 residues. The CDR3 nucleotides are TGTGCCAGCAGCCCAATCGGGAGTACCAACGAGCAGTACTTC. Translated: CASSPIGSTNEQYF.

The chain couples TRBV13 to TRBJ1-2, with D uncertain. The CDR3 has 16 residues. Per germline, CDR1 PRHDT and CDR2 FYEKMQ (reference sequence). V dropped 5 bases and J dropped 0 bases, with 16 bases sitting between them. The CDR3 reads CASSAQPGVANYGYTF. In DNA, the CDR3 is TGTGCCAGCAGCGCTCAGCCCGGGGTAGCTAACTATGGCTACACCTTC.

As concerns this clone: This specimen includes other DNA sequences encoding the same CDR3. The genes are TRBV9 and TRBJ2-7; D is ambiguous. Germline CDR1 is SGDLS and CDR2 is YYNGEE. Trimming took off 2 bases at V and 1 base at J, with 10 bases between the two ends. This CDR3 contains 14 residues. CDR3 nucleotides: TGTGCCAGCAGCGTGGGTGTAAGATCCTACGAGCAGTACTTC. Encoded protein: CASSVGVRSYEQYF.